This T cell receptor beta chain was profiled in a study of blood T cell repertoires in COVID-19. Whole-study context: The United States, Italy and Spain provided the acute and convalescent COVID-19 samples.

Sequenced by immunoSEQ multiplex PCR; TCRdb stores in-frame clones only, minus some. The sample lists fewer than 500,000 clones; about 85% were seen once. The germline V and J ends were trimmed by 4 bases and 2 bases, with 17 bases remaining between them. This CDR3 spans 16 amino acids. Germline CDR1 is LGHDT and CDR2 is YNNKEL (reference sequence). The receptor was derived from a woman in her late teens or twenties with acute COVID-19. The chain joins TRBV3-1 (or the pseudogene TRBV3-2) to TRBJ2-5; maybe TRBD2 (6 bases). The sample was PBMCs or T cells enriched from blood (not recorded which). The CDR3 loop is CASSPDLAEGQETQYF. The CDR3 DNA is TGTGCCAGCAGCCCGGATCTGGCGGAGGGGCAAGAGACCCAGTACTTC.